The 29 T cell receptor beta chains below all came from one sample that was sequenced in a study of somatic mutations in cytotoxic T cells in rheumatoid arthritis. Profiled with immunoSEQ multiplex PCR; TCRdb holds only in-frame clones, not every one. This sample has several thousand clones, with about 79% found just once. The sample consisted of CD8+ T cells sorted from blood. The receptors come from an adult with rheumatoid arthritis.

This clone has only one observation. The chain couples TRBV27 to TRBJ2-5; TRBD2 might be the D (6 bases). V was pared by 7 bases and J by 3 bases, with 15 bases between. The CDR3 sequence is 14 residues long. From germline, CDR1 is MNHEY and CDR2 SMNVEV (reference sequence). The CDR3 spells CASMGGYGEETQYF. CDR3 in DNA: TGTGCCAGCATGGGGGGTTATGGGGAAGAGACCCAGTACTTC.

The V and J genes are TRBV6-5 and TRBJ1-3, with no clear D. This CDR3 is built from 15 residues. Germline V CDR1 and CDR2: MNHEY, SVGAGI. V was clipped by 2 bases and J by 0 bases, with 8 bases between them. CDR3 amino acids: CASSYRLPSGNTIYF. Written as DNA, the CDR3 is TGTGCCAGCAGTTACCGCCTACCCTCTGGAAACACCATATATTTT.

CDR3 sequence: CSVDHWTGGSYEQYF. The CDR3 region has the DNA TGCAGCGTTGATCACTGGACAGGAGGCTCCTACGAGCAGTACTTC. The rearrangement joins TRBV29-1 to TRBJ2-7; TRBD1 matches 7 bases. J was trimmed by 0 bases and V by 3 bases; bases with no gene match: 8. CDR1 SQVTM and CDR2 ANQGSEA come from the germline V gene. The CDR3 totals 15 residues.

The rearrangement uses TRBV2 and TRBJ2-3; 9 nucleotides line up with TRBD1. The CDR3 runs to 15 residues. V was pared by 4 bases and J by 4 bases, with 6 bases of the junction left unmatched. Germline assignment: CDR1 SNHLY and CDR2 FYNNEI. The CDR3 sequence: CASSGTGVMADTQYF. In DNA, the CDR3 is TGTGCCAGCAGTGGGACAGGGGTAATGGCAGATACGCAGTATTTT.

The chain carries TRBV27 and TRBJ2-3; D gene uncertain. Deletions cut 3 bases from V and 0 bases from J, with 4 bases between. The CDR3 sequence is 13 residues long. Germline V CDR1 and CDR2: MNHEY, SMNVEV (reference sequence). DNA for the CDR3: TGTGCCAGCAGTTTGGCCAGCACAGATACGCAGTATTTT. This encodes CASSLASTDTQYF.

The table lists this clone with a count of one. The CDR3 sequence is CASSYSDESTEAFF. The CDR3 DNA follows: TGTGCCAGCAGTTACTCGGACGAGAGCACTGAAGCTTTCTTT. This sequence joins TRBV6-5 and TRBJ1-1, with D unclear. The CDR3 extends over 14 amino acids. CDR1 is MNHEY, CDR2 SVGAGI, per germline. The germline V and J ends were trimmed by 0 bases and 4 bases, with 9 bases remaining between them.

V and J are TRBV5-4 and TRBJ1-1; the D is unclear. This CDR3 spans 11 amino acids. Trimming left V 5 bases short and J 1 base short, with 3 bases between. Germline V CDR1 and CDR2: SGHNT, YYREEE (reference sequence). The CDR3 sequence: CASSSNTEAFF. The CDR3 DNA follows: TGTGCCAGCAGTTCGAACACTGAAGCTTTCTTT.

The chain is built from TRBV28 and TRBJ1-1; D is unresolved. The germline V and J ends were trimmed by 3 bases and 1 base, with 6 bases remaining between them. This CDR3 spans 13 amino acids. Germline CDR1 is MDHEN and CDR2 is SYDVKM. This CDR3 reads CASSFPENTEAFF. As DNA, the CDR3 is TGTGCCAGCAGTTTTCCGGAGAACACTGAAGCTTTCTTT.

This chain uses TRBV9 with TRBJ2-2; 8 bases are a match to TRBD1. Germline-derived CDR1 and CDR2 are SGDLS and YYNGEE. Trimming removed 1 base from V and 6 bases from J; junction bases left unmatched: 8. The length of the CDR3 is 16 residues. CDR3 nucleotide sequence: TGTGCCAGCAGCGTATCTTTGGGGACAGGCTCCGGGGAGCTGTTTTTT. Its protein product is CASSVSLGTGSGELFF.

V and J are TRBV7-6 and TRBJ2-3; 13 positions agree with TRBD2. Germline CDR1 and CDR2: SGHVS and FNYEAQ. The trim removed 5 bases at V and 6 bases at J, leaving 5 bases unmatched. CDR3 length equals 15 residues. CDR3: CASSRTSGSLDTQYF. The CDR3 DNA follows: TGTGCCAGCAGCCGGACTAGCGGGAGCCTGGATACGCAGTATTTT.

In this sample, this clone turned up a few times. This chain links TRBV11-2 with TRBJ1-3; possibly TRBD1 for D (5 bases). Germline V lookup: CDR1 SGHAT, CDR2 FQNNGV. The CDR3 totals 13 residues. Trimming cost V 2 bases and J 9 bases, with 11 bases left between them. The CDR3, as DNA: TGTGCCAGCAGCTTACCTACAGGTCTCACCATATATTTT. Translating gives CASSLPTGLTIYF.

The gene calls are TRBV14 and TRBJ1-1; D is undetermined. The V end was cut by 4 bases, the J end by 3 bases, with 9 bases between. The germline V gene encodes CDR1 SGHDN and CDR2 FVKESK. There are 13 residues in the CDR3. CDR3 residues: CASSPRSDTEAFF. The CDR3 DNA follows: TGTGCCAGCAGCCCCAGAAGTGACACTGAAGCTTTCTTT.

This clone was seen only once. The chain links TRBV6-1 to TRBJ2-1; 12 bases are shared with TRBD1. Germline V gene sequence: CDR1 MNHNS, CDR2 SASEGT. This CDR3 has 16 amino acids. Unmatched junction bases numbered 8, after V lost 3 bases and J lost 8 bases. In DNA, the CDR3 is TGTGCCAGCAGTGAGTTACCCGGGACAGGGGGCGATGAGCAGTTCTTC. Translating it yields CASSELPGTGGDEQFF.

This clone was picked up a small number of times. V and J are TRBV2 and TRBJ2-7; possible D gene TRBD2, 6 bases. V dropped 7 bases and J dropped 4 bases, with 11 bases sitting between them. The germline V gene has CDR1 SNHLY and CDR2 FYNNEI. The CDR3 is 12 amino acids. This CDR3 reads CASNGGGYEQYF. CDR3 bases: TGTGCCAGCAACGGGGGAGGATACGAGCAGTACTTC.

The V gene is TRBV6-5, the J gene TRBJ1-1, with D possibly TRBD1 on 6 matching bases. Germline CDR1 reads MNHEY; CDR2 reads SVGAGI. The CDR3 spans 15 residues. Trimming shortened V by 0 bases and J by 4 bases, and 12 bases separated the two germline ends. CDR3 region: CASSYSRGGGTEAFF. The CDR3 nucleotides read TGTGCCAGCAGTTACTCCCGGGGAGGGGGCACTGAAGCTTTCTTT.

The chain couples TRBV5-1 to TRBJ2-5; possibly TRBD1 for D (5 bases). Germline V gene sequence: CDR1 SGHRS, CDR2 YFSETQ. This CDR3 has 13 amino acids. V was trimmed by 2 bases and J by 3 bases, leaving 8 bases between them. The CDR3 sequence: CASSLGREETQYF. The DNA of the CDR3 is TGCGCCAGCAGCTTAGGCAGGGAAGAGACCCAGTACTTC.

CDR3 region: CASSLAGGDINEQFF. The CDR3 nucleotides are TGCGCCAGCAGCTTGGCGGGGGGCGACATCAATGAGCAGTTCTTC. This chain links TRBV5-1 with TRBJ2-1, with D maybe TRBD2 (7 bases). CDR3 length: 15 residues. Germline V gene data show CDR1 as SGHRS and CDR2 as YFSETQ. Trimming removed 0 bases from V and 6 bases from J, with 13 bases in between.

This clone was seen a handful of times. The chain links TRBV2 to TRBJ1-4; the D is unclear. The CDR3 consists of 14 residues. V lost 7 bases, J lost 8 bases, and 17 bases lay in between. The germline V gene has CDR1 SNHLY and CDR2 FYNNEI. CDR3 sequence: CASTRDSSAEKLFF. The CDR3 DNA is TGTGCCAGCACAAGGGATTCGTCTGCAGAAAAACTGTTTTTT. Complete variable domain (other parts from reference TRBV2 and TRBJ1-4): EPEVTQTPSHQVTQMGQEVILRCVPISNHLYFYWYRQILGQKVEFLVSFYNNEISEKSEIFDDQFSVERPDGSNFTLKIRSTKLEDSAMYFCASTRDSSAEKLFFGSGTQLSVL.

The rearrangement uses TRBV5-6 and TRBJ1-2; D is uncertain. V shed 0 bases and J shed 4 bases, with 13 bases lying between them. This CDR3 is 15 amino acids long. In germline, CDR1 is SGHDT, CDR2 YYEEEE. CDR3: CASSLAFLQRYGYTF. CDR3 nucleotide sequence: TGTGCCAGCAGCTTGGCCTTCCTTCAGCGCTATGGCTACACCTTC.

J is TRBJ2-5 and V is TRBV10-3, with 8 bases that match TRBD2. The trim removed 3 bases at V and 8 bases at J, leaving 14 bases unmatched. Per the germline V gene, CDR1 is ENHRY and CDR2 is SYGVKD. The CDR3 extends over 16 amino acids. The CDR3: CAISDLGGGLGATQYF. The DNA for the CDR3 is TGTGCCATCAGTGACCTCGGGGGGGGTTTAGGGGCTACCCAGTACTTC.

This clone qualifies as medium-sized. This chain joins TRBV6-4 and TRBJ2-2; D not resolved. This CDR3 contains 14 residues. Trimming took 4 bases from V and 3 from J, leaving 9 bases between them. Germline V gives CDR1 MRHNA, CDR2 SNTAGT. The CDR3 DNA follows: TGTGCCAGCAGTGTAGGGATGGACACCGGGGAGCTGTTTTTT. Protein product: CASSVGMDTGELFF.

The V and J genes are TRBV14 and TRBJ2-3; D is uncertain. Germline V lookup: CDR1 SGHDN, CDR2 FVKESK. The CDR3 has 14 residues. V dropped 4 bases and J dropped 6 bases, with 14 bases sitting between them. As DNA, the CDR3 is TGTGCCAGCAGCCCCCGCCCAGCGTTGGATACGCAGTATTTT. The encoded protein is CASSPRPALDTQYF.

This rearrangement joins TRBV7-6 to TRBJ1-2; D call uncertain. Germline V CDR1 and CDR2: SGHVS, FNYEAQ. V gave up 5 bases and J gave up 6 bases, with 10 bases separating them. This CDR3 contains 12 residues. The CDR3 DNA follows: TGTGCCAGCAGCACCTACTACGATGGCTACACCTTC. It yields the protein CASSTYYDGYTF.

This clone was counted between two and nine times. The CDR3 reads CASSGQGGSYEQYF. The CDR3 bases are TGTGCCAGCAGTGGACAGGGAGGGTCCTACGAGCAGTACTTC. The V and J genes are TRBV6-5 and TRBJ2-7; possible D gene TRBD1, 8 bases. Germline CDR1 reads MNHEY; CDR2 reads SVGAGI. Trimming cost V 5 bases and J 1 base, with 12 bases left between them. The CDR3 spans 14 residues.

The chain has TRBV27 and TRBJ1-6; 8 bases line up with TRBD1. The CDR3 sequence is 14 residues long. Germline V CDR1 and CDR2: MNHEY, SMNVEV (reference sequence). The trim removed 6 bases at V and 9 bases at J, leaving 7 bases unmatched. CDR3 amino acids: CASSPRTGLSPLHF. The CDR3 nucleotides read TGTGCCAGCAGCCCTCGGACAGGGCTTTCACCCCTCCACTTT.

A remark on this clone: Within the sample, other DNA sequences also encode this same CDR3. The rearrangement joins TRBV4-1 to TRBJ2-7, with a possible D match to TRBD2 (6 bases). Germline V gene sequence: CDR1 MGHRA, CDR2 YSYEKL. This CDR3 contains 14 residues. V was shortened by 1 base and J by 2 bases, with 9 bases between the two germline ends. The CDR3 nucleotides read TGCGCCAGCAGCCAAGCGGGAGCAGCCTACGAGCAGTACTTC. Protein product: CASSQAGAAYEQYF.

This clone was counted between two and nine times. The V gene is TRBV30, the J gene TRBJ2-1; D call uncertain. Germline lookup yields CDR1 GTSNPN and CDR2 SVGIG (reference sequence). The V end was cut by 4 bases, the J end by 7 bases, with 8 bases between. The CDR3 runs to 11 residues. CDR3 nucleotides: TGTGCCTGGACCCTGTTTAATGAGCAGTTCTTC. As protein: CAWTLFNEQFF. Full variable domain (outside the CDR3, taken from reference TRBV30 and TRBJ2-1): SQTIHQWPATLVQPVGSPLSLECTVEGTSNPNLYWYRQAAGRGLQLLFYSVGIGQISSEVPQNLSASRPQDRQFILSSKKLLLSDSGFYLCAWTLFNEQFFGPGTRLTVL.

This chain links TRBV27 with TRBJ2-3, with no clear D. With 6 bases removed from V and 2 bases from J, the gap between germline ends came to 6 bases. The CDR3 is 12 residues long. Germline V gives CDR1 MNHEY, CDR2 SMNVEV (reference sequence). Here the CDR3 DNA reads TGTGCCAGCAGGACATCCACAGATACGCAGTATTTT. Translation gives CASRTSTDTQYF.

This clone occurred a few times. The V call is TRBV9, the J call TRBJ2-1; 14 bases fit TRBD2. V trimming: 3 bases; J trimming: 8 bases; junction bases outside the gene matches: 7. This CDR3 spans 16 amino acids. Looked up from germline, CDR1 is SGDLS and CDR2 is YYNGEE. In nucleotides, the CDR3 is TGTGCCAGCAGCGAGGGACTAGCGGGAGAGACGGATGAGCAGTTCTTC. Its protein is CASSEGLAGETDEQFF.